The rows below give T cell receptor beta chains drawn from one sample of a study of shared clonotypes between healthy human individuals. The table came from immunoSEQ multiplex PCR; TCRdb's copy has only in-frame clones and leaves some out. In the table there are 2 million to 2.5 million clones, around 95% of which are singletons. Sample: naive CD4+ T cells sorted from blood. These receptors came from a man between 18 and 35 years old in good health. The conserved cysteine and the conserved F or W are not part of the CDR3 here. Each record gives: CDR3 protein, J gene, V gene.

cdr3_aa: ASSLGGMASGRQSSYEQY
j_call: TRBJ2-7
v_call: TRBV5-1

cdr3_aa: ASSDPTGVPY
j_call: TRBJ2-7
v_call: TRBV2

cdr3_aa: ASSPRGGLYSYEQY
j_call: TRBJ2-7
v_call: TRBV7-7

cdr3_aa: ASSPRQSYEQY
j_call: TRBJ2-7
v_call: TRBV21-1

cdr3_aa: ASSQVQPGLAGGPHTGELF
j_call: TRBJ2-2
v_call: TRBV4-3

cdr3_aa: ASSFLGTVSGYT
j_call: TRBJ1-2
v_call: TRBV28

cdr3_aa: ASSGDAGRNEQY
j_call: TRBJ2-7
v_call: TRBV5-1

cdr3_aa: ASSQQSIYGYT
j_call: TRBJ1-2
v_call: TRBV5-4

cdr3_aa: ASSPPRTGIGYEQY
j_call: TRBJ2-7
v_call: TRBV18

cdr3_aa: ASSSPDRETQY
j_call: TRBJ2-5
v_call: TRBV27

cdr3_aa: ASSPRHWDSWRAYNSPLH
j_call: TRBJ1-6
v_call: TRBV21-1

cdr3_aa: ASSPRDFTGELF
j_call: TRBJ2-2
v_call: TRBV18

cdr3_aa: ASSLPGGPYEQY
j_call: TRBJ2-7
v_call: TRBV7-9

cdr3_aa: SVAQYSNQPQH
j_call: TRBJ1-5
v_call: TRBV29-1

cdr3_aa: ASSKRTGATDTQY
j_call: TRBJ2-3
v_call: TRBV6-1

cdr3_aa: ASSLSGGSIAAEQY
j_call: TRBJ2-7
v_call: TRBV7-8

cdr3_aa: ASSEGTGNTEAF
j_call: TRBJ1-1
v_call: TRBV5-1

cdr3_aa: AWSKRGTEAF
j_call: TRBJ1-1
v_call: TRBV30

cdr3_aa: ASSFYGQGNEKLF
j_call: TRBJ1-4
v_call: TRBV7-6

cdr3_aa: SVDLRRQETQY
j_call: TRBJ2-5
v_call: TRBV29-1

cdr3_aa: ASRFRDTSYEQY
j_call: TRBJ2-7
v_call: TRBV27

cdr3_aa: ASSRGTSYGYT
j_call: TRBJ1-2
v_call: TRBV7-9

cdr3_aa: ASRTGKGTEAF
j_call: TRBJ1-1
v_call: TRBV27

cdr3_aa: ASSSAGADTQY
j_call: TRBJ2-3
v_call: TRBV5-6

cdr3_aa: ATSREGVPSYEQY
j_call: TRBJ2-7
v_call: TRBV15

cdr3_aa: ASSPGITGSDSPLH
j_call: TRBJ1-6
v_call: TRBV18

cdr3_aa: ASSSLAGRYNEQF
j_call: TRBJ2-1
v_call: TRBV27

cdr3_aa: ASSLGARTGTYEQY
j_call: TRBJ2-7
v_call: TRBV11-2

cdr3_aa: AISETEVGELF
j_call: TRBJ2-2
v_call: TRBV10-3

cdr3_aa: ASSSGRGGGQETQY
j_call: TRBJ2-5
v_call: TRBV5-6

cdr3_aa: ASSKTGVQETQY
j_call: TRBJ2-5
v_call: TRBV19

cdr3_aa: ASSLDTVYGYT
j_call: TRBJ1-2
v_call: TRBV7-9

cdr3_aa: ASTPPGQGNPYEQY
j_call: TRBJ2-7
v_call: TRBV28

cdr3_aa: ASSLNVGQVNYGYT
j_call: TRBJ1-2
v_call: TRBV7-2

cdr3_aa: ASSPRQAPNMDNSPLH
j_call: TRBJ1-6
v_call: TRBV18

cdr3_aa: ASSPDASYEQY
j_call: TRBJ2-7
v_call: TRBV18

cdr3_aa: ASSLQGSFTEAF
j_call: TRBJ1-1
v_call: TRBV7-9

cdr3_aa: ASSESIRTGGYT
j_call: TRBJ1-2
v_call: TRBV6-1

cdr3_aa: AISEGTAYGYT
j_call: TRBJ1-2
v_call: TRBV10-3

cdr3_aa: AWRARLAGGGEQF
j_call: TRBJ2-1
v_call: TRBV30

cdr3_aa: ASSLDRVPGNTIY
j_call: TRBJ1-3
v_call: TRBV7-2

cdr3_aa: ASSLLPGQETQY
j_call: TRBJ2-5
v_call: TRBV6-6

cdr3_aa: ASTSYNSNQPQH
j_call: TRBJ1-5
v_call: TRBV19

cdr3_aa: ASRPASPSTDTQY
j_call: TRBJ2-3
v_call: TRBV5-4

cdr3_aa: ASSLSGFQPQH
j_call: TRBJ1-5
v_call: TRBV7-2

cdr3_aa: ASSPPSQGKSGNTIY
j_call: TRBJ1-3
v_call: TRBV18

cdr3_aa: ASSLVQQGEETQY
j_call: TRBJ2-5
v_call: TRBV5-1

cdr3_aa: AISEGGHGYEQY
j_call: TRBJ2-7
v_call: TRBV10-3

cdr3_aa: ASSLVVLAGGARDTQY
j_call: TRBJ2-3
v_call: TRBV7-2

cdr3_aa: ASSPADANYGYT
j_call: TRBJ1-2
v_call: TRBV18

cdr3_aa: ASSLRTESSEQY
j_call: TRBJ2-7
v_call: TRBV11-2

cdr3_aa: ASSSRAGGASTEAF
j_call: TRBJ1-1
v_call: TRBV5-1

cdr3_aa: AISELTGRSYEQY
j_call: TRBJ2-7
v_call: TRBV10-3